Here is one T cell receptor (beta chain) with its context. CDR1 LNHDA and CDR2 SQIVND come from the germline V gene (reference sequence). This CDR3 has 14 residues. The V end lost 1 base, the J end lost 5 bases, and 8 bases lay between the germline ends. The sample comes from a study of blood T cell repertoires in COVID-19. For the study at large: Acute and convalescent COVID-19 specimens originated in the United States, Italy and Spain.

The cohort comprised adults aged 18 to 89 years residing in some 24 US areas. Categorization into cohorts depended on clinical history that participants reported. Original processing notes: It was from reference gene primer amplification that nucleated cell counts were estimated. Sequencing used immunoSEQ multiplex PCR; TCRdb keeps in-frame clones, though not all of them. V and J calls plus clone size are reproduced from that table; the DNA served to infer D and trimming. The table includes about 220,000 clones, 70% to 90% detected once. V is TRBV19 and J is TRBJ1-4; D not resolved. This sequence originates from a middle-aged woman with acute COVID-19. The sample comprised PBMCs or T cells enriched from blood (not recorded which). The CDR3 region has the DNA TGTGCCAGTAGTATAGTGGCAGGCAATGAAAAACTGTTTTTT. It specifies CASSIVAGNEKLFF.